Below are 26 T cell receptor beta chains sequenced from a single sample in a study of shared clonotypes between healthy human individuals. Only in-frame clones appear in the TCRdb table, and some are missing; sequencing was by immunoSEQ multiplex PCR. The table has 2 million to 2.5 million clones, roughly 93% seen once. The sample consisted of naive CD4+ T cells from PBMCs. Subset meaning: CD45RA+ positively selected. The receptor source for this set is a man younger than 30 in good health. Some clones in this sample may be carry-over from other donors' samples.

CDR3 coding DNA: TGTGCCAGCAGCTTCTCGGGCGGGAGTGGGTACGAGCAGTACTTC. Protein product: CASSFSGGSGYEQYF. This chain connects TRBV5-4 to TRBJ2-5, with 7 positions matching TRBD2. The DNA end favors TRBJ2-7, so the J call may be wrong. Germline V CDR1 and CDR2: SGHNT, YYREEE (reference sequence). CDR3 size: 15 residues.

This chain uses TRBV15 with TRBJ2-6, with D perhaps TRBD1 or TRBD2 (5 bases each). Between the trimmed V and J ends, which lost 2 bases and 0 bases, there was a span of 8 bases. Per germline, CDR1 LNHNV and CDR2 YYDKDF (reference sequence). This CDR3 is 16 amino acids long. DNA for the CDR3: TGTGCCACCAGCAGATCGGGGCTCTCTGGGGCCAACGTCCTGACTTTC. Its protein is CATSRSGLSGANVLTF.

V is TRBV18 and J is TRBJ2-7; 7 bases are shared with TRBD1. Per the germline V gene, CDR1 is KGHSH and CDR2 is LQKENI. The V and J ends lost 3 bases and 2 bases, in that order; junction bases with no gene match: 4. The CDR3 has 14 amino acids. The chain's CDR3 is CASSPRGQAYEQYF. Here the CDR3 DNA reads TGTGCCAGCTCACCTCGAGGACAGGCCTACGAGCAGTACTTC.

In this sample, this clone turned up once. The V and J genes are TRBV10-3 and TRBJ2-7, with TRBD2 matching 12 bases. J gave up 4 bases and V 3 bases, and 4 bases lay outside the gene matches. The germline V gene encodes CDR1 ENHRY and CDR2 SYGVKD. This CDR3 has 15 residues. The CDR3 protein is CAISEALAGGYEQYF. The CDR3 DNA sequence: TGTGCCATCAGTGAAGCCCTAGCGGGAGGGTACGAGCAGTACTTC.

This chain links TRBV14 with TRBJ1-2; 9 positions agree with TRBD1. The V segment lost 3 bases and the J segment 5 bases; nucleotides outside the gene matches: 7. The CDR3 totals 15 residues. Germline V gene sequence: CDR1 SGHDN, CDR2 FVKESK. Here the CDR3 DNA reads TGTGCCAGCAGCCAGGCCGGGACAGGGCGATATGGCTACACCTTC. Residues: CASSQAGTGRYGYTF.

This rearrangement joins TRBV7-8 to TRBJ1-1; D not certain. This CDR3 has 14 amino acids. V was cut by 3 bases and J by 1 base, with 9 bases left in between. Germline CDR1 reads SGHVS; CDR2 reads FQNEAQ. CDR3: CASSFSSANTEAFF. The CDR3 DNA is TGTGCCAGCAGCTTTTCGAGTGCGAACACTGAAGCTTTCTTT.

The chain employs TRBV6-1 and TRBJ2-1; the match to TRBD1 covers 7 bases. Germline values: CDR1 MNHNS, CDR2 SASEGT. Germline trimming cut 6 bases from V and 8 bases from J; bases unmatched to any gene: 13. The CDR3 is made up of 15 amino acids. The CDR3 here is CASRERQGWRDEQFF. The CDR3 DNA reads as TGTGCCAGCAGAGAGCGACAGGGTTGGCGGGATGAGCAGTTCTTC.

The V and J genes are TRBV9 and TRBJ2-3, with D possibly being TRBD2 (6 bases). CDR1 and CDR2 from the germline V gene are SGDLS and YYNGEE. The length of the CDR3 is 16 residues. The V end was cut by 0 bases, the J end by 2 bases, with 13 bases between. The CDR3 is CASSVGVSGYTDTQYF. In nucleotides, the CDR3 is TGTGCCAGCAGCGTAGGGGTTAGCGGATACACAGATACGCAGTATTTT. The full variable domain, with the rest looked up from reference TRBV9 and TRBJ2-3, is DSGVTQTPKHLITATGQRVTLRCSPRSGDLSVYWYQQSLDQGLQFLIQYYNGEERAKGNILERFSAQQFPDLHSELNLSSLELGDSALYFCASSVGVSGYTDTQYFGPGTRLTVL.

This rearrangement joins TRBV15 to TRBJ2-4, with TRBD2 identical over 7 bases. The germline gives CDR1 LNHNV, CDR2 YYDKDF (reference sequence). V was pared by 2 bases and J by 7 bases, with 11 bases of the junction left unmatched. The CDR3 is made up of 16 amino acids. The CDR3 protein is CATSRRGERVGNIQYF. In DNA, the CDR3 is TGTGCCACCAGCAGACGGGGGGAGCGCGTAGGGAACATTCAGTACTTC.

The genes are TRBV27 and TRBJ2-7; TRBD1 matches 10 bases. The V gene's germline CDR1 is MNHEY and CDR2 SMNVEV (reference sequence). This CDR3 is 15 amino acids long. The J segment lost 5 bases and the V segment lost 4 bases, leaving 8 bases of the junction unmatched. CDR3 in amino acids: CASSYTDRGGHEQYF. The CDR3 DNA sequence: TGTGCCAGCAGTTATACGGACAGGGGGGGCCACGAGCAGTACTTC.

The chain carries TRBV27 and TRBJ2-7, with D maybe TRBD2 (7 bases). The germline V gene has CDR1 MNHEY and CDR2 SMNVEV (reference sequence). CDR3 size: 15 residues. Trimming stripped 8 bases from V and 1 base from J, with 18 bases between. The chain's CDR3 is CASSPRGGASYEQYF. The DNA of the CDR3 is TGTGCCAGCTCACCTAGGGGGGGAGCGTCCTACGAGCAGTACTTC.

The chain couples TRBV19 to TRBJ2-5; no clear D gene. CDR3 length equals 13 residues. V shed 5 bases and J shed 5 bases, with 12 bases lying between them. Germline CDR1 reads LNHDA; CDR2 reads SQIVND (reference sequence). The CDR3 sequence: CASSSHSPETQYF. The DNA for the CDR3 is TGTGCCAGTAGTTCGCACAGCCCGGAGACCCAGTACTTC. The complete variable domain, with remaining parts taken from reference TRBV19 and TRBJ2-5, reads DGGITQSPKYLFRKEGQNVTLSCEQNLNHDAMYWYRQDPGQGLRLIYYSQIVNDFQKGDIAEGYSVSREKKESFPLTVTSAQKNPTAFYLCASSSHSPETQYFGPGTRLLVL.

The chain employs TRBV10-2 and TRBJ2-5, with 8 bases fitting TRBD2. Germline V CDR1 and CDR2: WSHSY, SAAADI. The ends lost 3 bases at V and 3 bases at J; junction bases unmatched: 6. This CDR3 is 15 amino acids long. CDR3 sequence reads: CASSEAAGEKETQYF. The CDR3 DNA follows: TGCGCCAGCAGTGAAGCAGCGGGAGAAAAAGAGACCCAGTACTTC.

This chain links TRBV7-3 with TRBJ2-5; 7 bases fit TRBD1. In germline, CDR1 is SGHTA, CDR2 FQGTGA. The CDR3 covers 15 residues. The V segment lost 5 bases and the J segment 2 bases; nucleotides outside the gene matches: 8. The CDR3 spells CASSLLQGPQETQYF. The DNA for the CDR3 is TGTGCCAGCAGCCTTTTACAGGGGCCTCAAGAGACCCAGTACTTC.

J is TRBJ1-4 and V is TRBV7-9; TRBD1 might be the D (6 bases). Germline lookup yields CDR1 SEHNR and CDR2 FQNEAQ (reference sequence). Trimming cost V 5 bases and J 4 bases, with 17 bases left between them. The CDR3 runs 16 residues. The chain's CDR3 is CASSLPVPGDNEKLFF. The CDR3 DNA is TGTGCCAGCAGCCTCCCGGTGCCAGGGGATAATGAAAAACTGTTTTTT.

The chain has TRBV5-6 and TRBJ2-5, with 7 bases identical to TRBD1. This CDR3 has 15 residues. Germline CDR1 SGHDT, CDR2 YYEEEE. Germline trimming cut 3 bases from V and 2 bases from J; bases unmatched to any gene: 7. The CDR3 protein is CASSSNLDRQETQYF. CDR3 coding DNA: TGTGCCAGCAGCTCCAATCTGGACAGGCAAGAGACCCAGTACTTC. Variable domain in full (rest from reference TRBV5-6 and TRBJ2-5): DAGVTQSPTHLIKTRGQQVTLRCSPKSGHDTVSWYQQALGQGPQFIFQYYEEEERQRGNFPDRFSGHQFPNYSSELNVNALLLGDSALYLCASSSNLDRQETQYFGPGTRLLVL.

J is TRBJ1-4 and V is TRBV6-4, with TRBD1 as a possible D gene (6 bases). Trimming pared 4 bases from V and 3 bases from J, leaving 15 bases between. This CDR3 comprises 16 residues. The germline gives CDR1 MRHNA, CDR2 SNTAGT. CDR3 nucleotides: TGTGCCAGCAGTGGGGGCTTAACAGGGCCTAATGAAAAACTGTTTTTT. This sequence encodes CASSGGLTGPNEKLFF.

This clone appeared once. The chain joins TRBV7-2 to TRBJ2-7, with 10 bases that match TRBD2. The V gene's germline CDR1 is SGHTA and CDR2 FQGNSA. V lost 1 base, J lost 6 bases, and 12 bases stayed unmatched. The CDR3 covers 17 residues. The CDR3 bases are TGTGCCAGCAGCTTAGTTTGGGCTAGCGGGAGTCGGGGCGAGCAGTACTTC. It encodes CASSLVWASGSRGEQYF. The full variable domain, its missing parts supplied by reference TRBV7-2 and TRBJ2-7, is GAGVSQSPSNKVTEKGKDVELRCDPISGHTALYWYRQSLGQGLEFLIYFQGNSAPDKSGLPSDRFSAERTGGSVSTLTIQRTQQEDSAVYLCASSLVWASGSRGEQYFGPGTRLTVT.

The chain has TRBV7-2 and TRBJ1-5; D unresolved. V lost 1 base and J lost 4, with 11 bases in between. CDR1 SGHTA and CDR2 FQGNSA come from the germline V gene. The CDR3 spans 15 residues. CDR3 sequence: CASSLVWSDNQPQHF. The CDR3 DNA sequence: TGTGCCAGCAGCTTAGTATGGAGTGATAATCAGCCCCAGCATTTT.

The sample holds one count of this clone. The chain employs TRBV5-1 and TRBJ1-5; D unresolved. CDR3 length: 13 residues. Germline CDR1 and CDR2: SGHRS and YFSETQ. V gave up 2 bases and J gave up 6 bases, with 9 bases separating them. The CDR3 loop reads CASSFVTGQPQHF. In DNA, the CDR3 is TGCGCCAGCAGCTTCGTAACCGGTCAGCCCCAGCATTTT.

The chain carries TRBV9 and TRBJ2-2; no clear D gene. CDR3 length: 16 amino acids. Germline V gives CDR1 SGDLS, CDR2 YYNGEE. Trimming removed 2 bases from V and 0 bases from J, with 11 bases in between. CDR3 DNA sequence: TGTGCCAGCAGCGTTCGGCAGGCGCCGAACACCGGGGAGCTGTTTTTT. Encoded protein: CASSVRQAPNTGELFF.

The V and J genes are TRBV27 and TRBJ2-1; possibly TRBD1 or TRBD2 for D (7 bases each). This CDR3 has 19 amino acids. The germline CDR1 and CDR2 sequences are MNHEY and SMNVEV (reference sequence). Trimming took 0 bases from V and 5 from J, leaving 23 bases between them. In nucleotides, the CDR3 is TGTGCCAGCAGTTTATCGGAGGGGGCTAGCGGTCATATCGACAATGAGCAGTTCTTC. Translated: CASSLSEGASGHIDNEQFF.

The chain combines TRBV9 with TRBJ2-1, with 11 bases lining up with TRBD2. Germline V lookup: CDR1 SGDLS, CDR2 YYNGEE. The CDR3 runs 14 residues. V shed 3 bases, J shed 9 bases, and the junction held 5 bases outside the gene matches. CDR3 residues: CASSAPTSGIEQFF. The CDR3 coding sequence is TGTGCCAGCAGCGCCCCGACTAGCGGGATTGAGCAGTTCTTC.

The V gene is TRBV19, the J gene TRBJ2-1; D is undetermined. The CDR3 contains 14 residues. From germline, CDR1 is LNHDA and CDR2 SQIVND (reference sequence). V was pared by 5 bases and J by 8 bases, with 16 bases between. The CDR3 loop is CASSPRVERYEQFF. The CDR3 DNA reads TGTGCCAGTAGTCCCCGGGTAGAGCGATATGAGCAGTTCTTC.

This clone was recorded once. This chain uses TRBV4-3 with TRBJ2-5, with 15 bases identical to TRBD2. The CDR3 runs 17 residues. Germline CDR1 LGHNA, CDR2 YSLEER. With V trimmed by 4 bases and J by 0 bases, 3 bases remained unmatched. The CDR3 DNA sequence: TGCGCCAGCAGCCGGGGACTAGCGGGAGGTTACCAAGAGACCCAGTACTTC. Residues: CASSRGLAGGYQETQYF.

The gene calls are TRBV5-1 and TRBJ1-4; D is undetermined. Germline V gene lookup returns CDR1 SGHRS and CDR2 YFSETQ. CDR3 length: 16 amino acids. The V end was cut by 3 bases, the J end by 0 bases, with 12 bases between. The DNA of the CDR3 is TGCGCCAGCAGCTCCATATCGACACCAACTAATGAAAAACTGTTTTTT. Its protein product is CASSSISTPTNEKLFF.